A single T cell receptor (beta chain) is shown here with its context. Its antigen is not yet known. Nothing much larger sits one base from this clone, and base qualities are not available. The data belong to a study of beta chain features in type 1 diabetes (dated by TCRdb to between 2018 and 2020). Broadly, across the study: Patients and healthy donors did not differ in mean age, gender distribution, total cell number or subset yield. Regulatory and stem cell-like memory subsets were obtained from only 8 patients and roughly eight healthy donors, while naive and central memory subsets were obtained from all 30 or so donors. A total of roughly 100 million sorted cells were examined across all samples, and a strong correlation was observed between cell number per subset and RNA yield. The study compared TCRB repertoires of sorted circulating CD4+ T cell subsets between recently diagnosed type 1 diabetes patients and matched healthy donors. The paper's findings and limits, for the study overall: Only small numbers of individuals were included in the HLA sub-analyses, which left unresolved whether HLA type had any influence on TCRB rearrangement. PCR may preferentially amplify shorter templates, but because patient and control samples were amplified and corrected together, any resulting skew would affect both groups equally. A moderate but significant shortening of TCRB CDR3 length was observed in type 1 diabetes patients in all four CD4+ subsets. Because cDNA was sequenced instead of genomic DNA, highly expressing activated cells could be over-represented, though the groups showed no difference in activation or CD3 levels. At VDJ recombination sites, type 1 diabetes patients had fewer insertions and more deleted nucleotides, which implies abnormalities in thymic rearrangement. The naive, central memory and regulatory TCRB repertoires appeared to resemble one another more closely among patients than among healthy donors.

The CDR3 runs 16 amino acids, cysteine and phenylalanine included. The read is trimmed to its CDR3 DNA, 48 bases read in frame from base 1. Per the germline V gene, SGDLS is the CDR1 and YYNGEE is the CDR2. Ends trimmed: V by 2 bases, J by 8 bases; bases unmatched to a gene: 14. The entire isolated RNA was reverse transcribed using the High Capacity cDNA Reverse Transcription Kit, and thus expressed TCRB transcripts were sequenced. Naive, central memory and regulatory T cell samples underwent deep immunoSEQ sequencing, averaging about 3.57 million total reads per sample. After sorted cells were lysed in RLT buffer, RNA was extracted with DNase-treated RNeasy Micro or Mini kits, with the choice depending on cell number. Each cell subset was processed on its own to prevent cross-contamination, while patient and healthy donor samples were processed together. TCRB sequences were amplified from cDNA with the immunoSEQ multiplex PCR, producing 87-bp fragments spanning the CDR3 region. Sequencing of the amplicons was done on the Illumina HiSeq platform. The paper's processing steps were these. PCR bias was computationally corrected using synthetic template baselines, reads within Hamming distance 2 were collapsed, and singletons that could not be merged were discarded. By aligning reads against IMGT, V, D and J genes, CDR3 length, and insertions or deletions at six rearrangement sites were assigned. Within each subset, clonotype counts were normalized to the number of sorted cells before true diversity and Gini coefficients were calculated with the tcR R package. Repertoire sharing was quantified using the overlap coefficient calculated on TCRB nucleotide sequences. Out-of-frame TCRB sequences from naive cells were analyzed to stand in for the pre-selection repertoire. TCRdb provides this immuneACCESS table in a form limited to in-frame rearrangements. Some clones are lacking; in checked studies, under half of them reflect an unresolved V gene, and why the rest are absent is not known. Clonal size and the V and J genes are those of that table, whereas D and trimming came from the DNA. The sample contains 900,000 or so clones, roughly 15% of them found a single time. The ten largest clones represent 0.023% of the sample.

From each donor, a single peripheral blood sample of approximately 120 mL on average was drawn into heparinised tubes. Using a panel that included CD45RO, CCR7, CD25, CD127, CD95 and CD27, naive, central memory, regulatory and stem cell-like memory CD4+ T cells were sorted on a BD FACSAria II. A purity above 95% was achieved for all sorted populations. PBMCs were isolated immediately by Lymphoprep density gradient centrifugation and stained directly without culture. So that batch effects would be minimized, each experiment stained and sorted samples in pairs, pairing one healthy donor with one patient.

The receptor's source is a woman in her late teens or twenties in good health. The chain is encoded by TRBV9 joined to TRBJ1-1, with 8 middle bases fitting TRBD1. Sequencing input: naive CD4+ T cells from blood. What the cell subset or site label conveys for this sample: true naive CD4+ T cells. CDR3 region: CASSVRGDRSLSEAFF. The nucleotide sequence is TGTGCCAGCAGCGTTCGGGGGGACAGGTCCCTTTCAGAAGCTTTCTTT.